This TCR beta chain was retrieved from a study of T cells in localized non-small cell lung cancer. General study findings and limits: Of the tissues analyzed, uninvolved adjacent lung showed maximal T cell clonality, greater than tumor.

This CDR3 comprises 18 residues. V was pared by 3 bases and J by 4 bases, with 14 bases of the junction left unmatched. Germline CDR1 and CDR2: SGDLS and YYNGEE. On this clone itself: The target antigen is unknown.

TCRdb keeps only in-frame clones here, not all; method: immunoSEQ multiplex PCR. The sample includes 21,000 or so clones, approximately 86% seen only once; the top ten take almost 30%. The chain uses TRBV9 and TRBJ2-5; 11 positions match TRBD1. The source was peripheral blood mononuclear cells, collected before any cancer treatment. This clonotype was obtained from a male donor at least 60 years old with stage II lung adenocarcinoma. CDR3 region: CASSAGTGGVGIGETQYF. CDR3 nucleotides: TGTGCCAGCAGCGCCGGGACAGGGGGAGTGGGCATAGGAGAGACCCAGTACTTC.